The rows below give T cell receptor beta chains drawn from one sample of a study of blood T cell repertoires in COVID-19. The data were produced by immunoSEQ multiplex PCR, yet TCRdb's version contains in-frame clones alone and is incomplete. Among 200,000 to 250,000 clones listed, 82% were seen once. Material: peripheral blood. The receptors come from a woman of 80 years or more with COVID-19, enrolled during active disease. The CDR3 runs from the conserved cysteine through the conserved F or W. A D gene is named only where the DNA matches it firmly. Size tells how often a clone was seen (once, few, many) or the class of an expanded clone, and some rows leave it out.

TGTGCCAGCAGCTTCTCCTACACAGCCTACGAGCAGTACTTC | CASSFSYTAYEQYF | NA | NA | TRBJ2-7 | TRBV7-2
TGTGCCACCAGCAGAGAGGGCCTAGAAGCTTTCTTT | CATSREGLEAFF | NA | NA | TRBJ1-1 | TRBV15
TGTGCCAGCAGCCTACAAGGAGGGCGGGGATACACCATATATTTT | CASSLQGGRGYTIYF | NA | NA | TRBJ1-3 | TRBV3-1/TRBV3-2
TGTGCCAGTAGTCCGGACAGTGTTAACTATGGCTACACCTTC | CASSPDSVNYGYTF | NA | NA | TRBJ1-2 | TRBV19
TGTGCCAGCAAGGCTAGCGGGAGGACAGATACGCAGTATTTT | CASKASGRTDTQYF | NA | TRBD2 | TRBJ2-3 | TRBV3-1/TRBV3-2
TGCGCCAGCAGCCAAGATCCGGGACAGGGGATAAAAGCTTTCTTT | CASSQDPGQGIKAFF | NA | TRBD1 | TRBJ1-1 | TRBV4-1
TGTGCCAGCAGTTACCCCCAGGGAGCGGGAGTCCCCGGGGAGCTGTTTTTT | CASSYPQGAGVPGELFF | NA | TRBD2 | TRBJ2-2 | TRBV6-2/TRBV6-3
TGTGCCAGCAGCCCCGGGATGGCAGGGGCTTACGAGCAGTACTTC | CASSPGMAGAYEQYF | NA | NA | TRBJ2-7 | TRBV5-6
TGTGCCACCGGACTAGCGGGAGTTAACGAGCAGTACTTC | CATGLAGVNEQYF | NA | TRBD2 | TRBJ2-7 | TRBV7-9
TGTGCCAGCAGTTACTCTTTTATCTCTCGGGGGAACACTGAAGCTTTCTTT | CASSYSFISRGNTEAFF | NA | NA | TRBJ1-1 | TRBV6-2/TRBV6-3
TGTGCCAGCTCCCCCGGGGGGCCGTCGGGGGAGACCCAGTACTTC | CASSPGGPSGETQYF | NA | NA | TRBJ2-5 | TRBV2
TGCGCCAGCCGAAGGGAGGGGCGGGGCTCCTACGAGCAGTACTTC | CASRREGRGSYEQYF | NA | TRBD2 | TRBJ2-7 | TRBV23-1
TGTGCCAGTAGGACTACAGGGAAAACTGAAGCTTTCTTT | CASRTTGKTEAFF | NA | NA | TRBJ1-1 | TRBV19
TGTGCCAGCAGTGACTCGTCCCGGCGGGGGCGAGGGAACACCATATATTTT | CASSDSSRRGRGNTIYF | few | NA | TRBJ1-3 | TRBV6-4
TGTGCCAGCAGCTTAGGGGCAGGGCAAGAGACCCAGTACTTC | CASSLGAGQETQYF | NA | NA | TRBJ2-5 | TRBV11-3
TGTGCCAGCAGGCCGGGACAGGGTGTGGAACAGCCCCAGCATTTT | CASRPGQGVEQPQHF | NA | TRBD1 | TRBJ1-5 | TRBV6-5
TGTGCCAGTAGTTCAGGCTCGGGGACAGGGAAGAACGAGCAGTACTTC | CASSSGSGTGKNEQYF | NA | TRBD1 | TRBJ2-7 | TRBV19
TGTGCTAGTGGTTTTGGCACCCCTCTGGCAGGGTTCCGAGCAACTAATGAAAAACTGTTTTTT | CASGFGTPLAGFRATNEKLFF | NA | NA | TRBJ1-4 | TRBV12-5
TGTGCCTGGAGACTAGCGGGGGGAGGAGATACGCAGTATTTT | CAWRLAGGGDTQYF | NA | TRBD2 | TRBJ2-3 | TRBV30
TGTGCCAGCAGCCCTCCAGGGGCTAATCGTGGCTACACCTTC | CASSPPGANRGYTF | NA | NA | TRBJ1-2 | TRBV5-6
TGTGCCAGCAGCTTAGGGGGCGGGGGTGAAAAACTGTTTTTT | CASSLGGGGEKLFF | NA | NA | TRBJ1-4 | TRBV7-9
TGCAGCGTTGAGCTTCCTTTAACAACTGAAGCTTTCTTT | CSVELPLTTEAFF | NA | NA | TRBJ1-1 | TRBV29-1
TGTGCCAGCAGCGTCAGTTCGAACACCGGGGAGCTGTTTTTT | CASSVSSNTGELFF | few | NA | TRBJ2-2 | TRBV9
TGTGCCACCAGCACCGGGACAGCTAATGAAAAACTGTTTTTT | CATSTGTANEKLFF | few | TRBD1 | TRBJ1-4 | TRBV15
TGTGCCAGCAGTGAAACAGTTAACTATGGCTACACCTTC | CASSETVNYGYTF | NA | NA | TRBJ1-2 | TRBV6-1
TGTGCCAGCAGTGACAAGTACGAGCAGTACTTC | CASSDKYEQYF | NA | NA | TRBJ2-7 | TRBV6-2/TRBV6-3
TGTGCCAGTAGTATGGAGACGGGGAGATCTTATGGCTACACCTTC | CASSMETGRSYGYTF | NA | NA | TRBJ1-2 | TRBV19
TGCGCCAGCAGCGTCGAGCGGGAGCAGCAGTACTTC | CASSVEREQQYF | NA | TRBD2 | TRBJ2-7 | TRBV5-1
TGTGCCACCAGCACTGACAGCCTGAACACTGAAGCTTTCTTT | CATSTDSLNTEAFF | few | NA | TRBJ1-1 | TRBV15
TGTGCCAGCAGTTACTCGCGGACAGGGACTGGAAACACCATATATTTT | CASSYSRTGTGNTIYF | NA | TRBD1 | TRBJ1-3 | TRBV6-7
TGCGCCAGCAGCTTGGGTCGAGCGGTAGGAAATGAGCAGTTCTTC | CASSLGRAVGNEQFF | once | NA | TRBJ2-1 | TRBV5-1
TGTGCCAGCAGTGCCCTCTTATATAATTCACCCCTCCACTTT | CASSALLYNSPLHF | NA | NA | TRBJ1-6 | TRBV2
TGCGCCAGCAGCCGCCCGGGGACTGAAGCTTTCTTT | CASSRPGTEAFF | NA | NA | TRBJ1-1 | TRBV5-1
TGTGCCAGCGGGGAGACAGGGGACCAGCCCCAGCATTTT | CASGETGDQPQHF | NA | TRBD1 | TRBJ1-5 | TRBV28
TGTGCCAGCAGCGTGTCATTTCGGGAGACCCAGTACTTC | CASSVSFRETQYF | NA | NA | TRBJ2-5 | TRBV6-5
TGTGCCAGCAGACCGGGACTAGCGGGACAGGTGCAGTACTTC | CASRPGLAGQVQYF | NA | TRBD2 | TRBJ2-7 | TRBV27
TGTGCCAGTTCCCGATGGGGCGGTACTGAAGCTTTCTTT | CASSRWGGTEAFF | NA | NA | TRBJ1-1 | TRBV19
TGTGCCAGCAGCGGACAGGGTAACTACGCCGGGGAGCTGTTTTTT | CASSGQGNYAGELFF | NA | TRBD1 | TRBJ2-2 | TRBV5-4
TGTGCCAGCAGTGGCCTGGGACAGGGGGGACAGCCCCAGCATTTT | CASSGLGQGGQPQHF | NA | TRBD1 | TRBJ1-5 | TRBV2
TGTGCCAGCAGTTCTCCAGGGGTTACCTATGGCTACACCTTC | CASSSPGVTYGYTF | NA | NA | TRBJ1-2 | TRBV28
TGCAGCGTTGAATCTTCCCCAGGAGATACGCAGTATTTT | CSVESSPGDTQYF | NA | NA | TRBJ2-3 | TRBV29-1
TGTGCCACCAGGTACGACCGGGACAGGGCGTCCGTTCCCAAAAATCAGCCCCAGCATTTT | CATRYDRDRASVPKNQPQHF | once | TRBD1 | TRBJ1-5 | TRBV24-1
TGTGCCAGCAGCCTCGGGAGCAATCAGCCCCAGCATTTT | CASSLGSNQPQHF | NA | NA | TRBJ1-5 | TRBV5-4
TGTGCCAGCAGCCCCAAGGCGAGTACAGGGCCTCGCACTGAAGCTTTCTTT | CASSPKASTGPRTEAFF | NA | NA | TRBJ1-1 | TRBV3-1/TRBV3-2